Listed here are 21 T cell receptor beta chains from one sample, sequenced in a study of blood T cell repertoires in COVID-19. Only in-frame clones appear in the TCRdb table, and some are missing; sequencing was by immunoSEQ multiplex PCR. This table holds tens of thousands of clones, 88% found once. Input material: peripheral blood. Every receptor here comes from a human donor in a cohort sampled during active COVID-19.

The rearrangement links TRBV12-3 or TRBV12-4 to TRBJ2-5; D gene unclear. The length of the CDR3 is 13 residues. V lost 2 bases and J lost 4, with 8 bases in between. The CDR3 nucleotides are TGTGCCAGCAGTTTAACCCCGGGAGAGACCCAGTACTTC. Translated: CASSLTPGETQYF.

This chain uses TRBV2 with TRBJ2-1; D is perhaps TRBD2 (6 bases). The CDR3 is 13 amino acids. CDR1 SNHLY and CDR2 FYNNEI come from the germline V gene. V was clipped by 6 bases and J by 7 bases, with 13 bases between them. In nucleotides, the CDR3 is TGTGCCAGCAGCGGGGGACGGGATAATGAGCAGTTCTTC. This codes for CASSGGRDNEQFF.

This rearrangement joins TRBV11-2 to TRBJ1-6; D remains unclear. Germline V CDR1 and CDR2: SGHAT, FQNNGV. The CDR3 consists of 15 residues. With 2 bases removed from V and 8 bases from J, the gap between germline ends came to 13 bases. The CDR3 here is CASSLRSGSDSPLHF. The CDR3 region has the DNA TGTGCCAGCAGCTTACGGTCCGGGAGTGATTCACCCCTCCACTTT.

The rearrangement links TRBV19 to TRBJ2-3; 8 bases align to TRBD1. There are 18 residues in the CDR3. CDR1 is LNHDA and CDR2 is SQIVND in the germline V gene (reference sequence). V lost 8 bases, J lost 0 bases, and 16 bases stayed unmatched. DNA of the CDR3: TGTGCCAGTTCATGGGACAGGACCCATTCCTCTAGCACAGATACGCAGTATTTT. Its protein product is CASSWDRTHSSSTDTQYF.

This chain joins TRBV11-2 and TRBJ1-2; 7 bases line up with TRBD1. Trimming cost V 2 bases and J 7 bases; bases outside gene matches: 16. The CDR3 contains 17 residues. CDR1 SGHAT and CDR2 FQNNGV come from the germline V gene. The CDR3 DNA reads as TGTGCCAGCAGCTTAAACCCAGGACAGGTTGGGGGCGGTGGCTACACCTTC. Translating it yields CASSLNPGQVGGGGYTF.

The chain has TRBV3-1 (or the pseudogene TRBV3-2) and TRBJ1-2, with D possibly being TRBD1 (6 bases). CDR3 length equals 14 residues. V lost 6 bases to trimming and J lost 7 bases, with 18 bases between them. The V gene's germline CDR1 is LGHDT and CDR2 YNNKEL (reference sequence). The CDR3: CASRQRGGKGGYTF. DNA for the CDR3: TGTGCCAGCAGGCAAAGGGGGGGGAAAGGTGGCTACACCTTC.

This clone was recorded many times. The J gene is TRBJ1-6, the V gene TRBV5-6, with D uncertain. Trimming removed 0 bases at V and 8 bases at J, with 12 bases between. The CDR3 loop spans 15 amino acids. Germline V lookup: CDR1 SGHDT, CDR2 YYEEEE. The chain's CDR3 is CASSLGPGGYSPLHF. The CDR3 coding sequence is TGTGCCAGCAGCTTGGGGCCGGGTGGGTATTCACCCCTCCACTTT.

This chain uses TRBV19 with TRBJ2-7, with D maybe TRBD1 (5 bases). Trimming took 4 bases from V and 3 from J, leaving 13 bases between them. The CDR3 sequence is 14 residues long. In germline, CDR1 is LNHDA, CDR2 SQIVND (reference sequence). CDR3 residues: CASSNRPASYEQYF. CDR3 in DNA: TGTGCCAGTAGTAACAGGCCAGCTAGCTACGAGCAGTACTTC. Drawing the rest from reference TRBV19 and TRBJ2-7, the complete variable domain is DGGITQSPKYLFRKEGQNVTLSCEQNLNHDAMYWYRQDPGQGLRLIYYSQIVNDFQKGDIAEGYSVSREKKESFPLTVTSAQKNPTAFYLCASSNRPASYEQYFGPGTRLTVT.

The rearrangement joins TRBV10-3 to TRBJ2-5, with 8 nucleotides matching TRBD1. This CDR3 spans 15 amino acids. V was clipped by 4 bases and J by 1 base; unmatched bases: 5. The germline gives CDR1 ENHRY, CDR2 SYGVKD. The CDR3: CAISGGDRIQETQYF. In DNA form, the CDR3 reads TGTGCCATCAGTGGGGGGGACAGGATCCAAGAGACCCAGTACTTC.

The chain combines TRBV7-7 with TRBJ2-5, with TRBD2 matching 13 bases. The germline gives CDR1 SSHAT, CDR2 FNYEAQ (reference sequence). There are 17 residues in the CDR3. After removal of 5 bases from V and 2 bases from J, the junction contained 8 bases not matched to a gene. The CDR3 is CASSPRLAGGPQETQYF. CDR3 DNA sequence: TGTGCCAGCAGCCCAAGACTAGCGGGGGGACCACAAGAGACCCAGTACTTC.

V and J are TRBV19 and TRBJ1-2; 11 bases line up with TRBD1. The CDR3 is 14 amino acids. Unmatched junction bases numbered 6, after V lost 8 bases and J lost 4 bases. Germline CDR1 reads LNHDA; CDR2 reads SQIVND (reference sequence). The CDR3 DNA reads as TGTGCCAGTGAGGACAGGGGGCTATTCTATGGCTACACCTTC. This codes for CASEDRGLFYGYTF. The complete variable domain, with remaining parts taken from reference TRBV19 and TRBJ1-2, reads DGGITQSPKYLFRKEGQNVTLSCEQNLNHDAMYWYRQDPGQGLRLIYYSQIVNDFQKGDIAEGYSVSREKKESFPLTVTSAQKNPTAFYLCASEDRGLFYGYTFGSGTRLTVV.

The chain uses TRBV4-2 and TRBJ2-1, with D tentatively TRBD2 (5 bases). Trimming removed 0 bases at V and 10 bases at J, with 13 bases between. In germline, CDR1 is LGHNA, CDR2 YNFKEQ. The CDR3 is made up of 14 amino acids. The CDR3 nucleotides are TGTGCCAGCAGCCAAGAGACCGGGGTCCGGGAGCAGTTCTTC. Translation: CASSQETGVREQFF.

The chain combines TRBV7-9 with TRBJ2-2; D perhaps matches TRBD1 (6 bases). Germline lookup yields CDR1 SEHNR and CDR2 FQNEAQ (reference sequence). The ends were cut back, 0 bases at V and 1 base at J, with 6 bases in the middle. This CDR3 spans 15 amino acids. The CDR3 spells CASSLAGQNTGELFF. The CDR3 bases are TGTGCCAGCAGCTTAGCGGGACAGAACACCGGGGAGCTGTTTTTT.

This clone came up once. This rearrangement joins TRBV5-1 to TRBJ2-5; TRBD1 agrees at 9 bases. From germline, CDR1 is SGHRS and CDR2 YFSETQ. The CDR3 runs to 15 residues. Unmatched junction bases numbered 10, after V lost 4 bases and J lost 6 bases. CDR3: CASSPGTGPSKTQYF. The CDR3 DNA reads TGCGCCAGCAGCCCGGGGACAGGGCCTAGTAAGACCCAGTACTTC.

The V call is TRBV3-1 (or the pseudogene TRBV3-2), the J call TRBJ2-1; 14 nucleotides align to TRBD2. The CDR3 covers 14 residues. V dropped 4 bases and J dropped 12; count of bases not matched to a gene: 5. Germline V gene lookup returns CDR1 LGHDT and CDR2 YNNKEL (reference sequence). Written as DNA, the CDR3 is TGTGCCAGCAGCCCTGGGACTAGCGGGGGCCGGCAGTTCTTC. Its translation: CASSPGTSGGRQFF.

The chain has TRBV11-3 and TRBJ2-7, with 9 positions matching TRBD1. The CDR3 totals 15 residues. The germline CDR1 and CDR2 sequences are SGHNT and YENEEA. V shed 0 bases, J shed 2 bases, and the junction held 2 bases outside the gene matches. The CDR3, as DNA: TGTGCCAGCAGCTTAGAAAACAGGGGGCCCTACGAGCAGTACTTC. Its translation is CASSLENRGPYEQYF.

The chain couples TRBV27 to TRBJ2-7, with 10 bases identical to TRBD1. After removal of 3 bases from V and 6 bases from J, the junction contained 2 bases not matched to a gene. Per germline, CDR1 MNHEY and CDR2 SMNVEV (reference sequence). The CDR3 runs to 13 residues. The CDR3, as DNA: TGTGCCAGCAGTTTGGGACAGGGGACCGAGCAGTACTTC. Translated, it gives CASSLGQGTEQYF.

The V call is TRBV4-2, the J call TRBJ1-5; 9 bases are shared with TRBD1. This CDR3 is 18 amino acids long. J gave up 3 bases and V 0 bases, and 9 bases lay outside the gene matches. Germline V gene lookup returns CDR1 LGHNA and CDR2 YNFKEQ. As DNA, the CDR3 is TGTGCCAGCAGCCAAGATGGGGAGGGACAGGGCTTCAATCAGCCCCAGCATTTT. Translating gives CASSQDGEGQGFNQPQHF.

The J gene is TRBJ1-1, the V gene TRBV7-2; D call uncertain. The CDR3 has 15 residues. Trimming cost V 5 bases and J 5 bases, with 18 bases left between them. The germline gives CDR1 SGHTA, CDR2 FQGNSA. Here the CDR3 reads CASSQTGRALTEAFF. In nucleotides, the CDR3 is TGTGCCAGCAGCCAGACGGGGAGGGCCTTGACTGAAGCTTTCTTT.

In regard to this clone: One junction end disagrees with the germline gene, perhaps due to a read error. V usage is TRBV12-3 or TRBV12-4 and J usage is TRBJ2-3; D might be TRBD1 (6 bases). The CDR3 totals 13 residues. The CDR3 DNA sequence: TGTGCCAGCAGTACCACACCTAACATCCGGGACACCTTT. This gives the protein CASSTTPNIRDTF.

This clone has more than one count but fewer than ten. V usage is TRBV5-4 and J usage is TRBJ2-5; 9 positions match TRBD2. CDR3 size: 16 residues. Germline CDR1 and CDR2: SGHNT and YYREEE (reference sequence). The ends lost 0 bases at V and 5 bases at J; junction bases unmatched: 8. The CDR3 region is CASSLGISGGGETQYF. For the CDR3, the DNA is TGTGCCAGCAGCTTGGGGATTAGCGGGGGAGGGGAGACCCAGTACTTC.